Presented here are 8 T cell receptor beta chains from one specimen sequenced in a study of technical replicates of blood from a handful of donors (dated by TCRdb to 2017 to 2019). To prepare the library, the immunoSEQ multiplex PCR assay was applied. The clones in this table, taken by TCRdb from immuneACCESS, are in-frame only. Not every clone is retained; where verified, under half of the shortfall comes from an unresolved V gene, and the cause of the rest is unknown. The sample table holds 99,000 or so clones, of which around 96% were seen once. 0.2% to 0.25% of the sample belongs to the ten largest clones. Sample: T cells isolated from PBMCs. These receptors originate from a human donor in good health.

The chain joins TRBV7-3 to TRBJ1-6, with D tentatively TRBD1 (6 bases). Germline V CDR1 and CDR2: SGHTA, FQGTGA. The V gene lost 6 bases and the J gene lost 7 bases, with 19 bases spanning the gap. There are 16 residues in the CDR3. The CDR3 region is CASSNGYGGQNSPLHF. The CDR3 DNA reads TGTGCCAGCAGTAACGGCTATGGGGGCCAGAATTCACCCCTCCACTTT.

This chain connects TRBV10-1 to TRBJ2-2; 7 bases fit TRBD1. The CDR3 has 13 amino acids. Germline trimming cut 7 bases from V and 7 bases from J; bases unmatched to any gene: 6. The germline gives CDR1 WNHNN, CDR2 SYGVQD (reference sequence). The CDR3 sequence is CASNRGPGGELFF. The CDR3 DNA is TGCGCCAGCAATAGGGGGCCTGGCGGGGAGCTGTTTTTT.

The CDR3 loop is CASSNTRIQDTQYF. The CDR3 nucleotides are TGTGCCAGCAGCAACACTAGGATACAAGATACGCAGTATTTT. The chain has TRBV28 and TRBJ2-3; tentatively, D is TRBD2 (5 bases). V was cut by 6 bases and J by 5 bases, with 15 bases left in between. Germline CDR1 is MDHEN and CDR2 is SYDVKM. This CDR3 has 14 amino acids.

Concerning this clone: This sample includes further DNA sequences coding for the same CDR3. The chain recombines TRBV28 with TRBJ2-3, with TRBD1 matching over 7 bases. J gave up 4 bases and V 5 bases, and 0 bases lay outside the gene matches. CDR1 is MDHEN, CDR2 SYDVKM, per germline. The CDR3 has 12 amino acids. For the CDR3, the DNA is TGTGCCAGCAGTAGGGGGCCAGATACGCAGTATTTT. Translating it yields CASSRGPDTQYF.

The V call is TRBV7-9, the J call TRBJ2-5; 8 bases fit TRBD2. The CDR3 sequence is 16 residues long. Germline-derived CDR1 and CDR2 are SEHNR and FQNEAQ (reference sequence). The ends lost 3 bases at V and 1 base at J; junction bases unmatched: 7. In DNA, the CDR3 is TGTGCCAGCAGCTTCATAGCTAGCGGGCCCCAAGAGACCCAGTACTTC. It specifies CASSFIASGPQETQYF.

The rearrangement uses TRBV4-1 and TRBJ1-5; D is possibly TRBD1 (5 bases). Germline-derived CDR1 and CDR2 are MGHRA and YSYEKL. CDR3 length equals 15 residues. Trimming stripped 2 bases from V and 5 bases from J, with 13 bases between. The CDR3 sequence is CASSQQRGGDQPQHF. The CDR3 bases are TGCGCCAGCAGCCAACAACGGGGAGGGGATCAGCCCCAGCATTTT.

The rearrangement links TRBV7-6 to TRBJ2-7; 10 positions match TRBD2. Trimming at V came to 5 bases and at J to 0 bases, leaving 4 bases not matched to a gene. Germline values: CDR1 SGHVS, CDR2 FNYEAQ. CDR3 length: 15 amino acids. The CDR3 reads CASSPSSGGSYEQYF. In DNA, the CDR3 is TGTGCCAGCAGCCCATCTAGCGGGGGCTCCTACGAGCAGTACTTC.

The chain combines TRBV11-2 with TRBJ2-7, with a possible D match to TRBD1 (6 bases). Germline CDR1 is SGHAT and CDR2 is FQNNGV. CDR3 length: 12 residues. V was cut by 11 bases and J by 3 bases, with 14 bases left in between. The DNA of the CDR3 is TGTGCCTCTAGGGTAGGGGGCTACGAGCAGTACTTC. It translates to CASRVGGYEQYF.